These 25 T cell receptor beta chains originate from one sample sequenced in a study of Ad26.COV2.S vaccination and SARS-CoV-2 variants. Produced via immunoSEQ multiplex PCR; TCRdb's table is partial and in-frame only. The profile shows about 480,000 clones, approximately 90% of them singletons. As for treatment: around 19 received Ad26.COV2.S at low or high dose, single or two shots; about 5 received placebo; per-sample allocation not given. Repertoires come from day 63 after the first vaccine or placebo injection. The specimen comprised peripheral blood, sampled in a trial of Ad26.COV2.S vaccine versus placebo. These TCRs come from a person aged 18-65 years who received the Ad26.COV2.S COVID-19 vaccine or a placebo.

The rearrangement uses TRBV7-9 and TRBJ1-2, with D possibly TRBD1 on 6 matching bases. The CDR3 runs to 13 residues. V was pared by 5 bases and J by 2 bases, with 9 bases between. Germline V gene sequence: CDR1 SEHNR, CDR2 FQNEAQ (reference sequence). The CDR3 reads CASSRGQNYGYTF. The CDR3 DNA follows: TGTGCCAGCAGCCGCGGACAGAACTATGGCTACACCTTC.

V gene TRBV11-2 combines with J gene TRBJ2-7; 8 bases line up with TRBD1. CDR3 length: 17 amino acids. The junction had 16 bases not matched to a gene; V was cut back by 6 bases and J by 3 bases. The germline gives CDR1 SGHAT, CDR2 FQNNGV. The CDR3 DNA follows: TGTGCCAGCAGTCTATTTACGGGTCAGGGGGCGGTCTACGAGCAGTACTTC. Its translation is CASSLFTGQGAVYEQYF. The full variable domain, its missing parts supplied by reference TRBV11-2 and TRBJ2-7, is EAGVAQSPRYKIIEKRQSVAFWCNPISGHATLYWYQQILGQGPKLLIQFQNNGVVDDSQLPKDRFSAERLKGVDSTLKIQPAKLEDSAVYLCASSLFTGQGAVYEQYFGPGTRLTVT.

This clone appeared a few times. The chain is built from TRBV28 and TRBJ1-1; D is ambiguous. This CDR3 has 14 amino acids. Trimming cost V 6 bases and J 5 bases, with 16 bases left between them. Germline CDR1 and CDR2: MDHEN and SYDVKM. The CDR3, as DNA: TGTGCCAGCAGACGTCTGATGGGCGGGACTGAAGCTTTCTTT. Its protein product is CASRRLMGGTEAFF. The full variable domain, with the rest looked up from reference TRBV28 and TRBJ1-1, is DVKVTQSSRYLVKRTGEKVFLECVQDMDHENMFWYRQDPGLGLRLIYFSYDVKMKEKGDIPEGYSVSREKKERFSLILESASTNQTSMYLCASRRLMGGTEAFFGQGTRLTVV.

This chain joins TRBV5-1 and TRBJ2-7, with a possible D match to TRBD2 (5 bases). The CDR3 is 13 residues long. Trimming took 3 bases from V and 3 from J, leaving 10 bases between them. CDR1 and CDR2 from the germline V gene are SGHRS and YFSETQ. CDR3 sequence (DNA): TGCGCCAGCAGCTCTACGGGGTACTACGAGCAGTACTTC. Residues: CASSSTGYYEQYF.

The rearrangement uses TRBV7-9 and TRBJ2-3; 8 bases are shared with TRBD1. The CDR3 sequence is 15 residues long. J gave up 2 bases and V 5 bases, and 6 bases lay outside the gene matches. The germline CDR1 and CDR2 sequences are SEHNR and FQNEAQ (reference sequence). The CDR3, as DNA: TGTGCCAGCAGCGTCGGACAGGGTGACACAGATACGCAGTATTTT. Residues: CASSVGQGDTDTQYF.

The genes are TRBV14 and TRBJ1-2, with D perhaps matching TRBD1 (5 bases). The CDR3 loop spans 13 amino acids. The germline V gene encodes CDR1 SGHDN and CDR2 FVKESK. Trimming cost V 1 base and J 9 bases, with 12 bases left between them. This CDR3 is CASSQAGIRSYTF. Here the CDR3 DNA reads TGTGCCAGCAGCCAAGCAGGGATCAGGAGCTACACCTTC.

The gene calls are TRBV6-2 or TRBV6-3 and TRBJ2-7; D not certain. Germline V lookup: CDR1 MNHEY, CDR2 SVGEGT. V lost 2 bases and J 2 bases, leaving 10 bases between the germline ends. The CDR3 consists of 14 residues. CDR3 sequence (DNA): TGTGCCAGCAGTTACAGGGCAATAACCTACGAGCAGTACTTC. Translation gives CASSYRAITYEQYF.

The chain couples TRBV27 to TRBJ2-7, with 9 bases aligning to TRBD2. Germline V CDR1 and CDR2: MNHEY, SMNVEV (reference sequence). This CDR3 contains 14 residues. Trimming removed 5 bases from V and 4 bases from J; junction bases left unmatched: 6. In DNA, the CDR3 is TGTGCCAGCAGTCCCGCGGGAGGGAGTTACGAGCAGTACTTC. Translation: CASSPAGGSYEQYF.

The V call is TRBV6-5, the J call TRBJ2-2; D call uncertain. The germline gives CDR1 MNHEY, CDR2 SVGAGI. V lost 0 bases and J lost 2, with 7 bases in between. This CDR3 comprises 15 residues. This chain's CDR3 is CASSYSIGNTGELFF. In DNA form, the CDR3 reads TGTGCCAGCAGTTACTCGATAGGCAACACCGGGGAGCTGTTTTTT.

This clone appeared a single time. The chain links TRBV28 to TRBJ1-4; D gene uncertain. CDR3 length: 10 residues. Germline CDR1 reads MDHEN; CDR2 reads SYDVKM. V was trimmed by 3 bases and J by 8 bases, leaving 1 base between them. CDR3 amino acids: CASSLEKLFF. As DNA, the CDR3 is TGTGCCAGCAGTTTGGAAAAACTGTTTTTT.

V gene TRBV19 combines with J gene TRBJ1-5; D may be TRBD1 (5 bases). CDR1 and CDR2 from the germline V gene are LNHDA and SQIVND (reference sequence). The CDR3 length is 19 residues. V lost 5 bases and J lost 1, with 24 bases in between. The CDR3 loop reads CASSPRGTATRVSNQPQHF. CDR3 DNA: TGTGCCAGTAGTCCTCGGGGGACTGCGACTCGGGTAAGCAATCAGCCCCAGCATTTT.

For this clone: The sample holds other DNA sequences that translate to the same CDR3. The chain employs TRBV14 and TRBJ2-7, with 7 bases fitting TRBD1. The CDR3 spans 15 residues. Trimming took 0 bases from V and 4 from J; bases not matched to a gene: 6. From germline, CDR1 is SGHDN and CDR2 FVKESK. The CDR3 region is CASSQDVGQSYEQYF. CDR3 DNA: TGTGCCAGCAGCCAAGATGTGGGACAGAGTTACGAGCAGTACTTC.

The chain is built from TRBV28 and TRBJ1-5; D unresolved. Germline CDR1 reads MDHEN; CDR2 reads SYDVKM. V lost 6 bases and J 3 bases, leaving 6 bases between the germline ends. The CDR3 has 12 amino acids. CDR3 DNA sequence: TGTGCCAGCAGGGAGTACAATCAGCCCCAGCATTTT. Amino acids: CASREYNQPQHF.

The chain couples TRBV5-4 to TRBJ2-3; D gene ambiguous. Germline V gene lookup returns CDR1 SGHNT and CDR2 YYREEE (reference sequence). The ends were cut back, 4 bases at V and 2 bases at J, with 2 bases in the middle. The CDR3 has 11 amino acids. Written as DNA, the CDR3 is TGTGCCAGCAGCACCACAGATACGCAGTATTTT. It encodes CASSTTDTQYF.

The V call is TRBV10-1, the J call TRBJ2-1, with 9 bases fitting TRBD2. With 4 bases clipped from V and 9 bases from J, the junction kept 7 bases outside the gene matches. The germline V gene encodes CDR1 WNHNN and CDR2 SYGVQD (reference sequence). This CDR3 is 14 amino acids long. CDR3 DNA sequence: TGCGCCAGCAGTGGAGGACTAGCGATCGGTGAGCAGTTCTTC. Protein: CASSGGLAIGEQFF.

The CDR3 is CASSQTDGNQPQHF. The DNA for the CDR3 is TGTGCCAGCAGCCAGACAGACGGCAATCAGCCCCAGCATTTT. The rearrangement joins TRBV7-9 to TRBJ1-5; a possible D gene is TRBD1 (5 bases). This CDR3 contains 14 residues. Germline lookup yields CDR1 SEHNR and CDR2 FQNEAQ (reference sequence). V shed 5 bases and J shed 2 bases, with 10 bases lying between them.

V and J are TRBV3-1 (or the pseudogene TRBV3-2) and TRBJ2-1; D gene unclear. Germline V gives CDR1 LGHDT, CDR2 YNNKEL (reference sequence). V was pared by 1 base and J by 10 bases, with 17 bases between. The CDR3 extends over 15 amino acids. The CDR3, as DNA: TGTGCCAGCAGCCAAGTACTATTATTGGATGCGGAGCAGTTCTTC. Residues: CASSQVLLLDAEQFF.

The V gene is TRBV11-2, the J gene TRBJ2-2; D may be TRBD1 (5 bases). V was shortened by 10 bases and J by 1 base, with 25 bases between the two germline ends. Germline-derived CDR1 and CDR2 are SGHAT and FQNNGV. The length of the CDR3 is 18 residues. The DNA of the CDR3 is TGTGCCACCTGGGGCGAAGGGCCAGAACGACGGAACACCGGGGAGCTGTTTTTT. Its translation is CATWGEGPERRNTGELFF. The complete variable domain, with remaining parts taken from reference TRBV11-2 and TRBJ2-2, reads EAGVAQSPRYKIIEKRQSVAFWCNPISGHATLYWYQQILGQGPKLLIQFQNNGVVDDSQLPKDRFSAERLKGVDSTLKIQPAKLEDSAVYLCATWGEGPERRNTGELFFGEGSRLTVL.

V and J are TRBV3-1 (or the pseudogene TRBV3-2) and TRBJ2-7; TRBD2 matches at 8 bases. V trimming: 3 bases; J trimming: 3 bases; junction bases outside the gene matches: 4. The CDR3 totals 14 residues. Germline CDR1 and CDR2: LGHDT and YNNKEL (reference sequence). For the CDR3, the DNA is TGTGCCAGCAGCCACACTAGCGGTGACTACGAGCAGTACTTC. Translated: CASSHTSGDYEQYF.

This chain joins TRBV6-6 and TRBJ2-2, with D possibly being TRBD1 (5 bases). Germline V gene sequence: CDR1 MNHNY, CDR2 SVGAGI (reference sequence). Trimming shortened V by 4 bases and J by 7 bases, and 13 bases separated the two germline ends. This CDR3 region has 14 residues. The CDR3 spells CASSLKGPDGELFF. Here the CDR3 DNA reads TGTGCCAGCAGTTTGAAGGGGCCTGACGGGGAGCTGTTTTTT.

The CDR3 nucleotides read TGTGCCAGCAGACCCGGACAGGGTTATAATCAGCCCCAGCATTTT. Its translation: CASRPGQGYNQPQHF. V usage is TRBV28 and J usage is TRBJ1-5; 8 nucleotides agree with TRBD1. Germline V lookup: CDR1 MDHEN, CDR2 SYDVKM. Trimming took 6 bases from V and 4 from J; bases not matched to a gene: 8. The CDR3 totals 15 residues.

The chain has TRBV10-3 and TRBJ2-2; 8 positions match TRBD1. The CDR3 totals 14 residues. Germline V gives CDR1 ENHRY, CDR2 SYGVKD. Trimming at V came to 11 bases and at J to 1 base, leaving 6 bases not matched to a gene. The CDR3 loop reads CASRGQENTGELFF. Here the CDR3 DNA reads TGTGCCTCCCGGGGACAGGAGAACACCGGGGAGCTGTTTTTT.

The rearrangement uses TRBV7-8 and TRBJ2-5, with 10 bases aligning to TRBD2. Germline CDR1 and CDR2: SGHVS and FQNEAQ. The J segment lost 4 bases and the V segment lost 1 base, leaving 6 bases of the junction unmatched. The CDR3 covers 16 residues. CDR3 residues: CASSLGAGGYAETQYF. The CDR3 DNA reads TGTGCCAGCAGCTTAGGAGCGGGAGGGTATGCAGAGACCCAGTACTTC.

The chain couples TRBV29-1 to TRBJ1-2; D gene unclear. CDR1 and CDR2 from the germline V gene are SQVTM and ANQGSEA. This CDR3 has 10 residues. Trimming left V 1 base short and J 8 bases short, with 5 bases between. The CDR3, as DNA: TGCAGCGTTGAAGGGGGAGGCTACACCTTC. It codes for CSVEGGGYTF.

This clone was detected only a few times. This chain joins TRBV25-1 and TRBJ2-5; 9 nucleotides match TRBD2. The trim removed 1 base at V and 5 bases at J, leaving 5 bases unmatched. The CDR3 is made up of 15 amino acids. Germline V gene lookup returns CDR1 MGHDK and CDR2 SYGVNS. The CDR3 DNA follows: TGTGCCAGCAGTGAATTTAGCGGGAGTGGTGAGACCCAGTACTTC. This encodes CASSEFSGSGETQYF. The full variable domain, completed using reference TRBV25-1 and TRBJ2-5, is EADIYQTPRYLVIGTGKKITLECSQTMGHDKMYWYQQDPGMELHLIHYSYGVNSTEKGDLSSESTVSRIRTEHFPLTLESARPSHTSQYLCASSEFSGSGETQYFGPGTRLLVL.